This TCR beta chain emerged from a study of blood T cells in healthy people across ages (dated by TCRdb to about 2015). Some background on the complete study: In model experiments, roughly one uniquely barcoded TCR beta cDNA molecule per two T cells was captured by template switching. Donors were grouped into four age groups: young (average roughly 17 years), middle-aged (under 40), aged (around 60) and long-lived (about 89). Donors of different ages were randomly distributed across sequencing lanes to avoid experimental bias. Age-related changes in TCR beta repertoire diversity were measured in the study by deep sequencing normalized with unique cDNA molecular identifiers. The study analyzed two additional independent replicas of 1 million unique cDNA reads from the same blood draw for two donors, one aged 18 to 30 and one aged 80 or older. On the study overall, not on this receptor specifically: Because the CMV infection status of the donors was unknown, age-related changes in expanded clonotypes may potentially have been confounded. Compared with the aged group, the long-lived group had more naive CD4+ T cells, fewer expanded clones and increased TCR diversity, a pattern suggesting age selection. Because profiling used bulk unsorted PBMCs, naive and antigen-experienced compartments could not be compared conclusively. Estimates of total diversity based on one million sequenced T cells were regarded as lower bounds and as underestimates. A strong correlation was found between observed TCR beta diversity and the percentage of naive T cells measured by flow cytometry. As age increased, observed TCR beta diversity per million T cells dropped in a roughly linear way, and a significant reduction was already evident by age 40.

The donors were roughly 40 Caucasian individuals from Russia, aged 6 to 90 years, who were systemically healthy. About 9.6 milliliters of peripheral blood were collected from each donor into EDTA-treated Vacutainer tubes. Ficoll-Paque density-gradient centrifugation was used to isolate PBMCs, with at least 7 million obtained per sample. Trizol reagent was used to extract total RNA from PBMCs, with at least 6 micrograms per sample. Naive CD45RAhigh/CD27high T cell percentages were measured by flow cytometry on a PBMC aliquot from every donor. Library preparation used 5' RACE. The reads were generated on an Illumina HiSeq 2500. The second PCR ran for about 6 to 11 cycles and used a J-beta primer mix along with a sample-barcoded 5' primer. A template-switch 5' adaptor carrying 12 random nucleotides introduced a unique molecular identifier onto each TCR beta cDNA molecule. Each sample yielded at least 3 million CDR3-containing paired-end reads. All of the RNA was converted into first-strand cDNA using the Mint cDNA synthesis kit, with a TRBC-specific oligonucleotide serving as the primer. After uracil-DNA glycosylase treatment, a first 18-cycle PCR used universal primers M1SS and BC2_uni_R on all cDNA. Under the source paper's analysis protocol: Each sample was normalized by randomly selecting 1 million high-quality reads, each carrying a distinct molecular identifier. Reads with shared molecular identifiers were discarded instead of being binned into consensus sequences. CDR3 identification, clonotype clustering and error correction used MiTCR with a Q25 quality threshold and the strictest error-elimination algorithm. Lower-bound total TCR beta diversity was estimated with a nonparametric unseen species model using Euler transformation. The raw public data were reprocessed by TCRdb itself: fastp quality trimming at Q25, MiXCR clonotype calling, in-frame beta chains only. Rows merge per CDR3 protein into single entries with the most common DNA and genes. For this entry, the V and J calls and clone size follow TCRdb and not the study's own pipeline. Present in this sample are roughly 800,000 distinct CDR3 sequences, over 45% of which were seen just once. Jointly, the top ten make up about 20% of the sample.

This clonotype has more than one count but fewer than ten. There is no known antigen for this receptor. Base qualities are not recorded, but no much larger clone differs from it by a single base. Sequences were obtained from blood. This sequence originates from a man aged 25-40 years in good health.

The DNA sequence is TGCAGTGCGAAGGGGGACTACGAGACCCAGTACTTC. It specifies CSAKGDYETQYF. The V and J genes are TRBV20-1 and TRBJ2-7; TRBD2 is a weak D gene call, 7 bases matching. Matching the DNA end better, TRBJ2-5 makes the J call doubtful. The CDR3 spans 12 residues, from the cysteine through the phenylalanine. Only the CDR3 region is kept as DNA, spanning 36 bases read in frame from base 1. CDR1 and CDR2 are drawn from the germline V gene (reference sequence): DFQATT, SNEGSKA.